The clone carrying this TCR beta chain was detected only once. Its specificity is unknown. This sample is part of a study of Graves' ophthalmopathy and Graves' hyperthyroidism. General study findings and limits: Blood shared most expanded thyroid clonotypes above 0.001 frequency.

Amplified material comprised TCR beta CDR3 regions derived from RNA transcripts. Amplification began with first-round RT-PCR using HTBI primers, then second-round multiplex PCR was performed. TCRdb passed the multiplex PCR reads through MiXCR, listing each CDR3 protein once. Here the sample spans 680,000 or so distinct CDR3 sequences, approximately 22% being singletons. This CDR3 comprises 17 residues. The germline V gene encodes CDR1 WSHSY and CDR2 SAAADI. The junction had 8 bases not matched to a gene; V was cut back by 0 bases and J by 4 bases. Hyperthyroidism was classified as stable if no ophthalmopathy occurred within 18 months of follow-up. Excluded were patients with other autoimmune diseases, uncontrolled infections, pregnancy or lactation.

This TCR derives from a woman aged 18-29 years with stable Graves' hyperthyroidism. Some clones in this sample may be carry-over from other donors' samples. The chain recombines TRBV10-2 with TRBJ1-2; TRBD1 matches at 10 bases. The sequenced material came from peripheral blood. The CDR3 DNA reads as TGCGCCAGCAGTGAGTCTACCGGGACAGGGGCTCTCTATGGCTACACCTTC. As protein: CASSESTGTGALYGYTF.